This T cell receptor (beta chain) was observed in a study of glioma-infiltrating T cells. Across the whole study: Dexamethasone exposure before glioma surgery was limited to six or fewer days. Approximately 920,000 peripheral T cells were targeted at 4.5- to 10-fold coverage. General study findings and limits: Tissue-blood divergence was below expectation in non-neoplastic patients, above in gliomas. Patients with low tissue-blood divergence carried a signature set of shared blood CDR3 motifs.

The iRepertoire nested amplicon-rescue multiplex PCR amplified TCR alpha and beta CDR3s from RNA. TCRdb reprocessed the multiplex PCR reads via MiXCR and lists one record per CDR3 protein. The profile covers 400,000 or so distinct CDR3 sequences, with roughly two fifths appearing a single time and approximately 12% taken by the ten largest. This clonotype was detected many times. The antigen remains undetermined. The V end lost 0 bases, the J end lost 1 base, and 10 bases lay between the germline ends. Germline-derived CDR1 and CDR2 are MNHEY and SVGAGI. The CDR3 sequence is 16 residues long. The TCR sequence derives from a human donor with low-grade glioma or glioblastoma, undergoing nonglioma brain surgery, or in good health (not recorded which). V usage is TRBV6-5 and J usage is TRBJ1-5; possible D gene TRBD1, 6 bases. Material: glioma tissue, nonneoplastic brain tissue, or PBMCs (not recorded which). The CDR3 spells CASSYSGRGSNQPQHF. CDR3 DNA sequence: TGTGCCAGCAGTTACTCAGGCAGGGGAAGCAATCAGCCCCAGCATTTT.